This T cell receptor beta chain was sequenced for a study of T-cell memory formation after mild COVID-19. Germline V gives CDR1 LGHNA, CDR2 YSLEER. This CDR3 spans 17 amino acids. V was cut by 0 bases and J by 1 base, with 15 bases left in between. TCRdb called the 5' RACE reads again in MiXCR, with one record for every CDR3 protein. This sample has 550,000 to 700,000 distinct CDR3 sequences, with approximately 18% found just once. The clonotype was recovered from an adult woman who had mild COVID-19 (a few samples of this study predate the infection). Cell type and time point are not known. The sample consisted of PBMCs or a T cell subset sorted from them (not recorded which). V gene TRBV4-3 combines with J gene TRBJ2-5; D perhaps matches TRBD1 (6 bases). The CDR3 nucleotides read TGCGCCAGCAGCCAAGAAAATCCCAGGGGCCGCCAAGAGACCCAGTACTTC. Translating gives CASSQENPRGRQETQYF.